The 18 T cell receptor beta chains below all came from one sample that was sequenced in a study of cytomegalovirus exposure and HLA in healthy donors. Researchers ran the PCR with 60 Vbeta and 13 Jbeta primers. Clones were read by immunoSEQ multiplex PCR, and TCRdb kept only the in-frame ones, dropping some. The repertoire holds some 150,000 clones, with around 84% as singletons. The sequencing sample was made of PBMCs. The origin of the receptors is a boy between 2 and 10 years old in good health and CMV-seronegative.

V gene TRBV5-1 combines with J gene TRBJ2-3; D unresolved. V was cut by 4 bases and J by 2 bases, with 2 bases left in between. CDR1 is SGHRS and CDR2 is YFSETQ in the germline V gene. The CDR3 is 11 residues long. CDR3 loop: CASSLTDTQYF. CDR3 DNA sequence: TGCGCCAGCAGCCTCACAGATACGCAGTATTTT.

This CDR3 is CASSLLASRTGELFF. DNA for the CDR3: TGTGCCAGCAGCCTTCTAGCGTCTCGGACCGGGGAGCTGTTTTTT. The chain employs TRBV6-1 and TRBJ2-2; perhaps TRBD2 as D (6 bases). Deletions cut 6 bases from V and 5 bases from J, with 16 bases between. The CDR3 extends over 15 amino acids. CDR1 and CDR2 from the germline V gene are MNHNS and SASEGT.

The gene calls are TRBV19 and TRBJ1-1; D uncertain. The germline V gene encodes CDR1 LNHDA and CDR2 SQIVND (reference sequence). V lost 3 bases and J lost 5, with 25 bases in between. The CDR3 extends over 18 amino acids. The CDR3 bases are TGTGCCAGTAGTATTGGGTATAGTAAGGTGGTCCGGGTGACTGAAGCTTTCTTT. It is translated as CASSIGYSKVVRVTEAFF.

CDR3 coding DNA: TGTGCCAGCAGTCAAGACAGGACCGCAGCTAATGAAAAACTGTTTTTT. Residues: CASSQDRTAANEKLFF. V is TRBV28 and J is TRBJ1-4, with a possible D match to TRBD1 (6 bases). CDR1 is MDHEN, CDR2 SYDVKM, per germline. CDR3 length: 16 amino acids. Trimming pared 5 bases from V and 3 bases from J, leaving 16 bases between. The whole variable domain, remainder taken from reference TRBV28 and TRBJ1-4, is DVKVTQSSRYLVKRTGEKVFLECVQDMDHENMFWYRQDPGLGLRLIYFSYDVKMKEKGDIPEGYSVSREKKERFSLILESASTNQTSMYLCASSQDRTAANEKLFFGSGTQLSVL.

The chain is built from TRBV6-5 and TRBJ1-2; D not certain. V was trimmed by 3 bases and J by 1 base, leaving 9 bases between them. Germline V gives CDR1 MNHEY, CDR2 SVGAGI. CDR3 size: 14 residues. As DNA, the CDR3 is TGTGCCAGCAGTTATGAGGGCGGTAACTATGGCTACACCTTC. Translating it yields CASSYEGGNYGYTF.

The CDR3 region is CASSAGDRDRYGYTF. CDR3 coding DNA: TGTGCCAGCAGCGCCGGGGACAGGGACCGATACGGCTACACCTTC. The gene calls are TRBV9 and TRBJ1-2, with TRBD1 matching over 9 bases. Per the germline V gene, CDR1 is SGDLS and CDR2 is YYNGEE. After removal of 3 bases from V and 8 bases from J, the junction contained 11 bases not matched to a gene. The CDR3 is 15 residues long.

The gene calls are TRBV19 and TRBJ2-5; 7 bases fit TRBD1. Germline CDR1 and CDR2: LNHDA and SQIVND (reference sequence). The V and J ends lost 5 bases and 5 bases, in that order; junction bases with no gene match: 11. The CDR3 totals 15 residues. Here the CDR3 reads CASSARTGRVETQYF. In nucleotides, the CDR3 is TGTGCCAGTAGTGCCAGGACAGGACGGGTCGAGACCCAGTACTTC.

This clone has only a few counts. V gene TRBV11-2 combines with J gene TRBJ2-1, with 7 bases identical to TRBD1. V gave up 4 bases and J gave up 0 bases; unmatched junction bases: 9. Germline CDR1 reads SGHAT; CDR2 reads FQNNGV. The CDR3 spans 17 residues. In DNA, the CDR3 is TGTGCCAGCAGCTCGAGCCCCAGGGGGAGCTCCTACAATGAGCAGTTCTTC. It codes for CASSSSPRGSSYNEQFF.

This clone showed up just a few times. The chain couples TRBV7-9 to TRBJ1-1; 9 bases are shared with TRBD1. Trimming at V came to 4 bases and at J to 11 bases, leaving 11 bases not matched to a gene. The CDR3 is 14 amino acids. Germline CDR1 is SEHNR and CDR2 is FQNEAQ (reference sequence). Written as DNA, the CDR3 is TGTGCCAGCAGCTCCTCCGGGACAGGGTTTGTGGCTTTCTTT. It yields the protein CASSSSGTGFVAFF. The variable domain in full, with the rest retrieved from reference TRBV7-9 and TRBJ1-1, is DTGVSQNPRHKITKRGQNVTFRCDPISEHNRLYWYRQTLGQGPEFLTYFQNEAQLEKSRLLSDRFSAERPKGSFSTLEIQRTEQGDSAMYLCASSSSGTGFVAFFGQGTRLTVV.

The V call is TRBV11-2, the J call TRBJ2-7; 7 bases map to TRBD2. This CDR3 spans 14 amino acids. CDR1 and CDR2 (germline): SGHAT, FQNNGV. J gave up 3 bases and V 2 bases, and 4 bases lay outside the gene matches. CDR3 in amino acids: CASSLLASGYEQYF. Written as DNA, the CDR3 is TGTGCCAGCAGCTTATTGGCTAGCGGCTACGAGCAGTACTTC.

Of note for this clone: Germline and junction disagree at one end, which may indicate a read error. The gene calls are TRBV7-8 and TRBJ2-1; possible D gene TRBD1, 6 bases. Germline CDR1 is SGHVS and CDR2 is FQNEAQ. The CDR3 extends over 14 amino acids. The CDR3 loop reads CTSSRIPDSNEQFF. The CDR3 nucleotides are TGTACCAGCAGCCGAATTCCGGACAGCAATGAGCAGTTCTTC. Supplemented by reference TRBV7-8 and TRBJ2-1, the full variable domain reads GAGVSQSPRYKVAKRGQDVALRCDPISGHVSLFWYQQALGQGPEFLTYFQNEAQLDKSGLPSDRFFAERPEGSVSTLKIQRTQQEDSAVYLCTSSRIPDSNEQFFGPGTRLTVL.

The chain uses TRBV7-9 and TRBJ2-5, with TRBD1 matching 8 bases. CDR3 length: 15 amino acids. Unmatched junction bases numbered 7, after V lost 5 bases and J lost 2 bases. In germline, CDR1 is SEHNR, CDR2 FQNEAQ (reference sequence). This CDR3 is CASSPNYRGQETQYF. The CDR3 DNA sequence: TGTGCCAGCAGCCCGAACTACAGGGGGCAAGAGACCCAGTACTTC. The variable domain in full, completed from reference TRBV7-9 and TRBJ2-5, reads DTGVSQNPRHKITKRGQNVTFRCDPISEHNRLYWYRQTLGQGPEFLTYFQNEAQLEKSRLLSDRFSAERPKGSFSTLEIQRTEQGDSAMYLCASSPNYRGQETQYFGPGTRLLVL.

The V call is TRBV30, the J call TRBJ1-2, with 8 bases matching TRBD1. Germline V gene sequence: CDR1 GTSNPN, CDR2 SVGIG (reference sequence). J gave up 7 bases and V 8 bases, and 12 bases lay outside the gene matches. The CDR3 is 13 amino acids. The CDR3 region has the DNA TGTGCCCAACCGGACAGGGTATCGGGTGGCTACACCTTC. Protein: CAQPDRVSGGYTF.

V usage is TRBV5-1 and J usage is TRBJ2-7; 11 positions agree with TRBD2. V lost 2 bases, J lost 1 base, and 2 bases stayed unmatched. Germline V gives CDR1 SGHRS, CDR2 YFSETQ. The CDR3 is 15 residues long. The CDR3 coding sequence is TGCGCCAGCAGCTTCGGGACTAGCGGATCCTACGAGCAGTACTTC. It is translated as CASSFGTSGSYEQYF.

The CDR3 loop reads CASSSRLAGLTDTQYF. The CDR3 DNA is TGTGCCAGCAGCTCCAGACTAGCGGGGCTCACAGATACGCAGTATTTT. The rearrangement links TRBV7-8 to TRBJ2-3; 11 bases fit TRBD2. The V and J ends lost 4 bases and 2 bases, in that order; junction bases with no gene match: 5. The CDR3 contains 16 residues. The germline gives CDR1 SGHVS, CDR2 FQNEAQ.

This CDR3 is CASSLGDFGYTF. The CDR3 nucleotides read TGTGCCAGCAGCTTAGGGGACTTCGGCTACACCTTC. This chain uses TRBV7-9 with TRBJ1-2, with D possibly TRBD1 on 5 matching bases. The CDR3 is 12 amino acids. CDR1 and CDR2 from the germline V gene are SEHNR and FQNEAQ (reference sequence). Trimming pared 1 base from V and 8 bases from J, leaving 8 bases between.

This clone was counted only a few times. The V call is TRBV6-1, the J call TRBJ1-1; 9 nucleotides align to TRBD1. The CDR3 is 15 amino acids. CDR1 is MNHNS, CDR2 SASEGT, per germline. Trimming took 4 bases from V and 4 from J; bases not matched to a gene: 7. Here the CDR3 DNA reads TGTGCCAGCAGTGTACAGGGGGCGGCCCCCACTGAAGCTTTCTTT. Its protein product is CASSVQGAAPTEAFF.

CDR3: CASSFRVADTQYF. In DNA, the CDR3 is TGCGCCAGCAGCTTCCGGGTAGCAGATACGCAGTATTTT. The gene calls are TRBV5-1 and TRBJ2-3; no clear D. V was clipped by 2 bases and J by 4 bases, with 8 bases between them. The CDR3 loop spans 13 amino acids. Germline lookup yields CDR1 SGHRS and CDR2 YFSETQ.